Each of the 20 T cell receptor beta chains below was sequenced from the same sample in a study of shared clonotypes between healthy human individuals (dated by TCRdb to the early 2020s). Receptors were amplified or captured by the immunoSEQ multiplex PCR assay. TCRdb's version of the immuneACCESS table is confined to in-frame rearrangements and falls short of the full clone set. An unresolved V gene accounts for under half of the shortfall where checked; the remainder is of unknown origin. A total of fewer than 850,000 clones appear in this sample, 90% of them only once. The leading ten clones occupy more than 30% of the sample. Sequenced: memory CD8+ T cells from PBMCs. Sample cell subset or site, as interpreted from the label and publication: CD45RO+ cells pooled with CCR7-negative TemRA cells. All receptors derive from a man aged 18 to 29 in good health. Some clones in this sample may be carry-over from other donors' samples.

This chain links TRBV6-1 with TRBJ1-4, with D hard to call. The CDR3 extends over 15 amino acids. Germline-derived CDR1 and CDR2 are MNHNS and SASEGT. V lost 5 bases and J 0 bases, leaving 10 bases between the germline ends. In DNA, the CDR3 is TGTGCCAGCAGTCGCCAAGACTCAACTAATGAAAAACTGTTTTTT. This sequence encodes CASSRQDSTNEKLFF.

The chain carries TRBV12-5 and TRBJ1-2; D call uncertain. Germline V gene data show CDR1 as LGHNT and CDR2 as FRNRAP. V was clipped by 0 bases and J by 3 bases, with 14 bases between them. This CDR3 is built from 16 residues. The CDR3 nucleotides are TGTGCTAGTGGTTTGGTGGAGGGCGAGATGCACTATGGCTACACCTTC. Protein product: CASGLVEGEMHYGYTF. Based on the CDR3 plus reference TRBV12-5 and TRBJ1-2, the full variable domain is DARVTQTPRHKVTEMGQEVTMRCQPILGHNTVFWYRQTMMQGLELLAYFRNRAPLDDSGMPKDRFSAEMPDATLATLKIQPSEPRDSAVYFCASGLVEGEMHYGYTFGSGTRLTVV.

This clone was seen just once. The chain recombines TRBV5-4 with TRBJ2-5; TRBD2 aligns across 10 bases. The V segment lost 4 bases and the J segment 1 base; nucleotides outside the gene matches: 7. CDR1 is SGHNT, CDR2 YYREEE, per germline (reference sequence). The CDR3 covers 16 residues. The CDR3 DNA follows: TGTGCCAGCAGCCCCGGACTAGCGGCGTTCCAAGAGACCCAGTACTTC. Translation gives CASSPGLAAFQETQYF.

A word on this clone: One end of the junction fails to match germline, which may point to a read error. The same CDR3 also results from other DNA sequences found in this sample. The chain joins TRBV5-4 to TRBJ1-5, with a weak D call TRBD1 (6 bases). CDR1 and CDR2 from the germline V gene are SGHNT and YYREEE (reference sequence). The CDR3 consists of 14 residues. CDR3 sequence: CASSLRGSNQPQHF. The CDR3 region has the DNA TGCGCCAGCAGCCTTAGGGGGAGCAATCAGCCCCAGCATTTT.

The chain has TRBV19 and TRBJ1-2; no reliable D call. V lost 4 bases to trimming and J lost 2 bases, with 11 bases between them. The germline CDR1 and CDR2 sequences are LNHDA and SQIVND (reference sequence). The CDR3 is made up of 14 amino acids. CDR3 in amino acids: CASSTPSFNYGYTF. For the CDR3, the DNA is TGTGCCAGTAGTACACCTTCTTTCAACTATGGCTACACCTTC.

The chain links TRBV10-2 to TRBJ2-7; TRBD1 or TRBD2 may be the D gene (5 bases each). With 5 bases removed from V and 3 bases from J, the gap between germline ends came to 14 bases. Germline-derived CDR1 and CDR2 are WSHSY and SAAADI. The CDR3 spans 14 residues. The CDR3: CASSLRDGSYEQYF. CDR3 nucleotides: TGCGCCAGCAGTCTCCGGGACGGCAGCTACGAGCAGTACTTC.

The chain uses TRBV10-3 and TRBJ2-3; D gene unclear. From germline, CDR1 is ENHRY and CDR2 SYGVKD. V was pared by 3 bases and J by 6 bases, with 7 bases between. This CDR3 contains 12 residues. DNA of the CDR3: TGTGCCATCAGTGAACCCTCCGATACGCAGTATTTT. It is translated as CAISEPSDTQYF.

The rearrangement links TRBV4-3 to TRBJ2-1, with 7 bases that match TRBD1. Germline V lookup: CDR1 LGHNA, CDR2 YSLEER. Germline trimming cut 0 bases from V and 1 base from J; bases unmatched to any gene: 6. CDR3 length: 17 residues. CDR3 in DNA: TGCGCCAGCAGCCAAGACGGGACAGTACTGTCCTACAATGAGCAGTTCTTC. Protein sequence: CASSQDGTVLSYNEQFF.

This chain links TRBV5-4 with TRBJ2-1; D uncertain. From germline, CDR1 is SGHNT and CDR2 YYREEE (reference sequence). Trimming left V 0 bases short and J 4 bases short, with 5 bases between. The CDR3 is made up of 13 amino acids. The CDR3 nucleotides are TGTGCCAGCAGCTTGGAGAATTACAATGAGCAGTTCTTC. It codes for CASSLENYNEQFF. Full variable domain (rest looked up from reference TRBV5-4 and TRBJ2-1): ETGVTQSPTHLIKTRGQQVTLRCSSQSGHNTVSWYQQALGQGPQFIFQYYREEENGRGNFPPRFSGLQFPNYSSELNVNALELDDSALYLCASSLENYNEQFFGPGTRLTVL.

V usage is TRBV9 and J usage is TRBJ2-3; TRBD2 matches 16 bases. Looked up from germline, CDR1 is SGDLS and CDR2 is YYNGEE. Trimming took 4 bases from V and 5 from J; bases not matched to a gene: 10. The CDR3 spans 18 residues. The CDR3 nucleotides are TGTGCCAGCAGCTTCCACCCGGGACTAGCGGGAGGGGGAGATACGCAGTATTTT. Protein: CASSFHPGLAGGGDTQYF.

V usage is TRBV6-6 and J usage is TRBJ2-7, with no clear D. The V gene's germline CDR1 is MNHNY and CDR2 SVGAGI (reference sequence). This CDR3 region has 12 residues. The ends were cut back, 0 bases at V and 4 bases at J, with 4 bases in the middle. This CDR3 reads CASSYSVYEQYF. CDR3 DNA sequence: TGTGCCAGCAGTTACTCGGTATACGAGCAGTACTTC.

The gene calls are TRBV7-2 and TRBJ2-7, with a tentative D call TRBD1 (5 bases). CDR3 length: 15 residues. The V gene lost 5 bases and the J gene lost 2 bases, with 16 bases spanning the gap. The germline V gene encodes CDR1 SGHTA and CDR2 FQGNSA. CDR3 DNA: TGTGCCAGCAGCACTGAAGGGGTGCTTACCTACGAGCAGTACTTC. It is translated as CASSTEGVLTYEQYF.

The genes are TRBV28 and TRBJ2-7; D remains ambiguous. The CDR3 has 13 amino acids. Trimming removed 3 bases from V and 4 bases from J, with 10 bases in between. Germline values: CDR1 MDHEN, CDR2 SYDVKM. The DNA of the CDR3 is TGTGCCAGCAGTTTGATGGGGATATACGAGCAGTACTTC. Residues: CASSLMGIYEQYF.

V is TRBV30 and J is TRBJ1-1; D unresolved. Trimming took off 3 bases at V and 6 bases at J, with 11 bases between the two ends. Germline CDR1 is GTSNPN and CDR2 is SVGIG (reference sequence). There are 12 residues in the CDR3. This chain's CDR3 is CAWRYLYPEAFF. The DNA for the CDR3 is TGTGCCTGGAGATACTTATATCCTGAAGCTTTCTTT.

This clone was picked up a small number of times. V is TRBV27 and J is TRBJ2-1, with 8 bases that match TRBD2. The germline gives CDR1 MNHEY, CDR2 SMNVEV (reference sequence). This CDR3 has 17 residues. The V segment lost 2 bases and the J segment 0 bases; nucleotides outside the gene matches: 6. This CDR3 reads CASSLIAAGVSYNEQFF. The CDR3 DNA sequence: TGTGCCAGCAGTTTAATAGCAGCGGGGGTCTCCTACAATGAGCAGTTCTTC.

Of note for this clone: At the DNA level, this CDR3 is encoded by other sequences in the same sample as well. This chain uses TRBV27 with TRBJ2-7; the D gene could be TRBD1 or TRBD2 (5 bases each). Germline CDR1 reads MNHEY; CDR2 reads SMNVEV (reference sequence). V dropped 3 bases and J dropped 4 bases, with 10 bases sitting between them. The CDR3 is 13 amino acids. In DNA, the CDR3 is TGTGCCAGCAGTTTGGGACGGACATACGAGCAGTACTTC. Its translation: CASSLGRTYEQYF.

The chain uses TRBV28 and TRBJ2-1; TRBD1 matches at 7 bases. The germline CDR1 and CDR2 sequences are MDHEN and SYDVKM. The CDR3 loop spans 13 amino acids. V shed 8 bases and J 8 bases; nucleotides not matched to a gene: 9. In DNA, the CDR3 is TGTGCCAGCCGCTATCAGGGGGTCGATGAGCAGTTCTTC. Its translation: CASRYQGVDEQFF.

The V gene is TRBV7-9, the J gene TRBJ1-3, with a possible D match to TRBD1 (6 bases). The CDR3 length is 18 residues. CDR1 is SEHNR, CDR2 FQNEAQ, per germline (reference sequence). V shed 3 bases and J shed 0 bases, with 18 bases lying between them. This CDR3 reads CASSFLSLDRHSGNTIYF. In nucleotides, the CDR3 is TGTGCCAGCAGCTTTTTGTCCCTGGACAGACACTCTGGAAACACCATATATTTT.

This clone was detected a few times. This sequence joins TRBV7-9 and TRBJ1-5, with 7 bases aligning to TRBD1. Germline V gives CDR1 SEHNR, CDR2 FQNEAQ (reference sequence). The V gene end was trimmed by 8 bases and the J gene end by 4 bases; junction bases not matched to a gene: 5. This CDR3 is built from 13 residues. This CDR3 reads CASVRDSNQPQHF. The CDR3 DNA sequence: TGTGCCAGCGTCCGGGACAGTAATCAGCCCCAGCATTTT.

The V call is TRBV4-2, the J call TRBJ2-1; D perhaps matches TRBD2 (5 bases). The CDR3 extends over 15 amino acids. V was trimmed by 1 base and J by 2 bases, leaving 9 bases between them. Germline loops: CDR1 LGHNA, CDR2 YNFKEQ. The CDR3 DNA reads TGTGCCAGCAGCCAAGGCAGCGGTGCCTACAATGAGCAGTTCTTC. Its translation is CASSQGSGAYNEQFF.